What follows are 21 T cell receptor beta chains derived from one specimen sequenced in a study of control samples from healthy donors and cancer patients. Repertoires were generated with immunoSEQ multiplex PCR, while TCRdb's copy carries only in-frame clones and drops some. Of 170,000 or so clones listed, 90% to 95% are singletons. Sequencing was performed on blood. All receptors derive from a man younger than 30 in good health.

The chain has TRBV6-5 and TRBJ2-3; D may be TRBD1 (5 bases). The CDR3 sequence is 13 residues long. CDR1 and CDR2 (germline): MNHEY, SVGAGI. Trimming took 4 bases from V and 4 from J, leaving 9 bases between them. Here the CDR3 reads CASSLGLADTQYF. The DNA for the CDR3 is TGTGCCAGCAGTTTGGGGCTCGCAGATACGCAGTATTTT.

The chain recombines TRBV5-1 with TRBJ2-1; D perhaps matches TRBD2 (7 bases). There are 13 residues in the CDR3. CDR1 is SGHRS, CDR2 YFSETQ, per germline. V was cut by 5 bases and J by 8 bases, with 14 bases left in between. CDR3 DNA sequence: TGCGCCAGCAGTAACGGGGGGCTAGATGAGCAGTTCTTC. This sequence encodes CASSNGGLDEQFF.

This chain links TRBV3-1 (or the pseudogene TRBV3-2) with TRBJ2-7; TRBD1 might be the D (5 bases). Germline V lookup: CDR1 LGHDT, CDR2 YNNKEL (reference sequence). The CDR3 spans 15 residues. V gave up 0 bases and J gave up 2 bases, with 11 bases separating them. This CDR3 reads CASSQETRQPYEQYF. The CDR3 nucleotides are TGTGCCAGCAGCCAAGAAACCCGACAGCCCTACGAGCAGTACTTC.

The CDR3 DNA is TGTGCCAGCTCACCGGCGGGGGCCTCCTACAATGAGCAGTTCTTC. The encoded protein is CASSPAGASYNEQFF. The chain joins TRBV18 to TRBJ2-1; a weak D match, TRBD2 (7 bases). Per the germline V gene, CDR1 is KGHSH and CDR2 is LQKENI. CDR3 length: 15 amino acids. V lost 3 bases and J 0 bases, leaving 9 bases between the germline ends.

The rearrangement links TRBV7-9 to TRBJ1-5; possible D gene TRBD1, 6 bases. Germline lookup yields CDR1 SEHNR and CDR2 FQNEAQ (reference sequence). The CDR3 spans 14 residues. V was trimmed by 8 bases and J by 4 bases, leaving 15 bases between them. CDR3 residues: CASGGRGENQPQHF. The CDR3 bases are TGTGCCAGCGGGGGCAGGGGCGAAAATCAGCCCCAGCATTTT.

Here the CDR3 DNA reads TGTGCCAGCAGCCCGAACCAGGGGGCGGTTTACGAGCAGTACTTC. This translates into CASSPNQGAVYEQYF. This rearrangement joins TRBV9 to TRBJ2-7; 8 nucleotides align to TRBD1. The ends lost 4 bases at V and 4 bases at J; junction bases unmatched: 10. CDR1 and CDR2 (germline): SGDLS, YYNGEE. The CDR3 extends over 15 amino acids.

The chain recombines TRBV4-1 with TRBJ2-5; D perhaps matches TRBD2 (5 bases). V was trimmed by 2 bases and J by 2 bases, leaving 6 bases between them. The CDR3 is made up of 13 amino acids. Germline loops: CDR1 MGHRA, CDR2 YSYEKL. The CDR3, as DNA: TGCGCCAGCAGCCAACTAGCTCAAGAGACCCAGTACTTC. Encoded protein: CASSQLAQETQYF.

The V gene is TRBV29-1, the J gene TRBJ1-1; D call uncertain. The CDR3 contains 13 residues. The germline gives CDR1 SQVTM, CDR2 ANQGSEA. The V gene lost 5 bases and the J gene lost 7 bases, with 17 bases spanning the gap. The CDR3 coding sequence is TGCAGCGTTTCCCCTCCTTCAAAATTTGAAGCTTTCTTT. Amino acids: CSVSPPSKFEAFF.

This chain uses TRBV11-2 with TRBJ1-2; D gene uncertain. CDR3 size: 15 residues. The ends were cut back, 5 bases at V and 6 bases at J, with 19 bases in the middle. Germline CDR1 reads SGHAT; CDR2 reads FQNNGV. For the CDR3, the DNA is TGTGCCAGCAGCCCGACGCACACTCGGGGAGATGGCTACACCTTC. This codes for CASSPTHTRGDGYTF.

The V gene is TRBV18, the J gene TRBJ2-7; D might be TRBD1 (6 bases). CDR1 and CDR2 from the germline V gene are KGHSH and LQKENI. The CDR3 extends over 12 amino acids. The V and J ends lost 3 bases and 7 bases respectively, with 10 bases between them. CDR3 coding DNA: TGTGCCAGCTCACCCGAAACAGGGGAGCAGTACTTC. Translated: CASSPETGEQYF.

This clone has just a few counts. The chain is built from TRBV6-5 and TRBJ1-1; tentatively, D is TRBD1 (5 bases). Trimming left V 6 bases short and J 3 bases short, with 14 bases between. In germline, CDR1 is MNHEY, CDR2 SVGAGI. CDR3 length equals 14 residues. CDR3 sequence (DNA): TGTGCCAGCAGCATCGGACCGGGGGACACTGAAGCTTTCTTT. It is translated as CASSIGPGDTEAFF.

This clone was recorded only once. V is TRBV7-3 and J is TRBJ2-3, with D perhaps assigned TRBD1 or TRBD2 (5 bases each). The CDR3 sequence is 16 residues long. Between the trimmed V and J ends, which lost 2 bases and 0 bases, there was a span of 12 bases. Looked up from germline, CDR1 is SGHTA and CDR2 is FQGTGA. The CDR3 coding sequence is TGTGCCAGCAGCTTAGCCGGGACGTATAGCACAGATACGCAGTATTTT. It specifies CASSLAGTYSTDTQYF.

This chain links TRBV18 with TRBJ1-6; no clear D. The V gene's germline CDR1 is KGHSH and CDR2 LQKENI. The CDR3 sequence is 14 residues long. V lost 0 bases and J lost 7, with 7 bases in between. CDR3 nucleotides: TGTGCCAGCTCACCACCGATCAGGAATTCACCCCTCCACTTT. Protein product: CASSPPIRNSPLHF.

V and J are TRBV20-1 and TRBJ1-1; no firm D call. CDR1 is DFQATT and CDR2 is SNEGSKA in the germline V gene (reference sequence). The CDR3 contains 13 residues. With 3 bases removed from V and 0 bases from J, the gap between germline ends came to 8 bases. CDR3 amino acids: CSASLPLNTEAFF. Written as DNA, the CDR3 is TGCAGTGCTAGTCTACCTTTGAACACTGAAGCTTTCTTT.

The gene calls are TRBV24-1 and TRBJ2-3; possibly TRBD1 or TRBD2 for D (5 bases each). Trimming stripped 7 bases from V and 9 bases from J, with 16 bases between. Germline V gene lookup returns CDR1 KGHDR and CDR2 SFDVKD. This CDR3 spans 13 amino acids. CDR3 in DNA: TGTGCCACCAGCCCGGGACCCCCGGGGACGCAGTATTTT. Translated: CATSPGPPGTQYF.

V usage is TRBV21-1 and J usage is TRBJ2-6; the D call in the table, TRBD2, was not verified against the DNA. TRBV21-1 corresponds to a pseudogene. The CDR3 extends over 14 amino acids. In DNA form, the CDR3 reads TGTGCCAGCAGCGTATCGGAGGGGGCCAACGTCCTGACTTTC. This encodes CASSVSEGANVLTF.

The chain couples TRBV4-1 to TRBJ2-3; possibly TRBD2 for D (6 bases). V was pared by 4 bases and J by 4 bases, with 18 bases between. Germline CDR1 is MGHRA and CDR2 is YSYEKL. This CDR3 contains 16 residues. CDR3 in amino acids: CASSPHLAADPDTQYF. Written as DNA, the CDR3 is TGCGCCAGCAGCCCCCACTTAGCGGCCGACCCAGATACGCAGTATTTT.

V gene TRBV6-5 combines with J gene TRBJ2-7, with 8 bases lining up with TRBD2. CDR3 length: 11 amino acids. The V gene end was trimmed by 8 bases and the J gene end by 4 bases; junction bases not matched to a gene: 1. Germline loops: CDR1 MNHEY, CDR2 SVGAGI. This CDR3 reads CASERGYEQYF. CDR3 sequence (DNA): TGTGCCAGCGAGCGGGGGTACGAGCAGTACTTC.

V is TRBV28 and J is TRBJ1-2; TRBD1 matches at 7 bases. There are 16 residues in the CDR3. Losses at the gene ends were 4 bases for V and 7 bases for J; bases not matched to a gene: 15. The germline V gene encodes CDR1 MDHEN and CDR2 SYDVKM. CDR3 loop: CASSSQGQARTGGYTF. In nucleotides, the CDR3 is TGTGCCAGCAGTTCCCAAGGACAGGCTCGGACCGGTGGCTACACCTTC.

The chain recombines TRBV4-1 with TRBJ1-1; no firm D call. CDR1 and CDR2 (germline): MGHRA, YSYEKL. This CDR3 spans 14 amino acids. V lost 0 bases, J lost 5 bases, and 10 bases lay in between. CDR3 protein: CASSQDRWGTEAFF. The CDR3 DNA is TGCGCCAGCAGCCAAGACAGGTGGGGTACTGAAGCTTTCTTT.

CDR3: CSVPGAGEQYF. The CDR3 coding sequence is TGCAGCGTACCGGGGGCGGGGGAGCAGTACTTC. This chain connects TRBV29-1 to TRBJ2-7, with D perhaps being TRBD1 or TRBD2 (6 bases each). This CDR3 region has 11 residues. Germline V gene lookup returns CDR1 SQVTM and CDR2 ANQGSEA. The germline V and J ends were trimmed by 6 bases and 7 bases, with 13 bases remaining between them.